A single sample gave rise to the 32 T cell receptor beta chains below, sequenced in a study of naive and memory T cell subsets. RNA was extracted from under 3 ml of whole blood of healthy adults. For blood and skin samples, reverse transcription used TCR alpha and beta constant primers. TCRdb reprocessed the 5' RACE reads with MiXCR, giving one entry per CDR3 protein. The table lists approximately 22,000 distinct CDR3 sequences, around 4% of them singletons. These receptors came from a male donor in good health.

This clonotype has ten or more counts. The chain has TRBV12-3 or TRBV12-4 and TRBJ2-3, with TRBD2 as a possible D gene (6 bases). The CDR3 is 14 residues long. V lost 5 bases and J lost 0, with 9 bases in between. CDR3 in amino acids: CASSHSGSTDTQYF. The CDR3, as DNA: TGTGCCAGCAGTCACAGCGGGAGCACAGATACGCAGTATTTT.

This clonotype appeared many times. This chain links TRBV6-5 with TRBJ2-2; TRBD1 aligns across 10 bases. Germline loops: CDR1 MNHEY, CDR2 SVGAGI. The CDR3 covers 15 residues. V lost 6 bases to trimming and J lost 3 bases; unmatched junction nucleotides: 4. Here the CDR3 reads CASRPGTGDTGELFF. DNA for the CDR3: TGTGCCAGCAGGCCCGGGACAGGGGACACCGGGGAGCTGTTTTTT.

This clonotype was counted many times. The rearrangement joins TRBV3-1 to TRBJ1-2, with unresolved D. The CDR3 consists of 12 residues. Germline V gene sequence: CDR1 LGHDT, CDR2 YNNKEL (reference sequence). The germline V and J ends were trimmed by 6 bases and 1 base, with 6 bases remaining between them. In DNA form, the CDR3 reads TGTGCCAGCAGAGCAGTTAACTATGGCTACACCTTC. This translates into CASRAVNYGYTF.

This clonotype came up many times. The chain has TRBV2 and TRBJ2-3; 7 bases fit TRBD1. The germline gives CDR1 SNHLY, CDR2 FYNNEI. The CDR3 has 11 amino acids. Trimming at V came to 9 bases and at J to 9 bases, leaving 6 bases not matched to a gene. CDR3 amino acids: CARQGQLTQYF. The CDR3, as DNA: TGTGCCAGACAGGGACAGCTAACGCAGTATTTT.

This clonotype has ten or more counts. The V and J genes are TRBV20-1 and TRBJ2-2; D unclear. Germline V CDR1 and CDR2: DFQATT, SNEGSKA (reference sequence). Trimming pared 4 bases from V and 5 bases from J, leaving 5 bases between. The CDR3 sequence is 11 residues long. The CDR3 DNA follows: TGCAGTGCTATCGAGACCGGGGAGCTGTTTTTT. Translated: CSAIETGELFF.

This rearrangement joins TRBV7-2 to TRBJ2-1; D tentatively reads TRBD1 or TRBD2 (6 bases each). CDR1 is SGHTA, CDR2 FQGNSA, per germline. This CDR3 contains 20 residues. V gave up 0 bases and J gave up 4 bases, with 25 bases separating them. The CDR3 DNA is TGTGCCAGCAGCTTAGCGTGGTATTTAGCAAGGGGGGAGTGGTACAATGAGCAGTTCTTC. As protein: CASSLAWYLARGEWYNEQFF. Together with reference TRBV7-2 and TRBJ2-1, the CDR3 gives the full variable domain: GAGVSQSPSNKVTEKGKDVELRCDPISGHTALYWYRQSLGQGLEFLIYFQGNSAPDKSGLPSDRFSAERTGGSVSTLTIQRTQQEDSAVYLCASSLAWYLARGEWYNEQFFGPGTRLTVL.

This clonotype has a count of ten or more. This rearrangement joins TRBV5-1 to TRBJ1-2, with a weak D call TRBD1 (6 bases). The CDR3 runs to 14 residues. V gave up 1 base and J gave up 7 bases, with 14 bases separating them. Germline values: CDR1 SGHRS, CDR2 YFSETQ. In nucleotides, the CDR3 is TGCGCCAGCAGCTTGAAACCAGGGGACTTTGGCTACACCTTC. Its translation: CASSLKPGDFGYTF.

This clonotype was picked up many times. J is TRBJ2-5 and V is TRBV6-5, with D perhaps assigned TRBD1 or TRBD2 (6 bases each). Between the trimmed V and J ends, which lost 2 bases and 5 bases, there was a span of 15 bases. Looked up from germline, CDR1 is MNHEY and CDR2 is SVGAGI. The CDR3 is made up of 15 amino acids. The CDR3 DNA follows: TGTGCCAGCAGTTACCCCATGGGGGGCCGGGAGACCCAGTACTTC. Translation gives CASSYPMGGRETQYF.

This clonotype was picked up many times. This sequence joins TRBV7-9 and TRBJ2-2; a possible D gene is TRBD2 (6 bases). Germline CDR1 SEHNR, CDR2 FQNEAQ (reference sequence). This CDR3 spans 15 amino acids. V dropped 6 bases and J dropped 2 bases, with 13 bases sitting between them. This chain's CDR3 is CASSPRGVNTGELFF. CDR3 in DNA: TGTGCCAGCAGTCCCCGCGGGGTTAACACCGGGGAGCTGTTTTTT.

This clonotype was seen repeatedly, ten times or more. V is TRBV20-1 and J is TRBJ2-7; 7 bases match TRBD1. The CDR3 loop spans 14 amino acids. V was clipped by 3 bases and J by 7 bases; unmatched bases: 12. Germline CDR1 DFQATT, CDR2 SNEGSKA (reference sequence). In DNA, the CDR3 is TGCAGTGCTAGTTTCGACAGGGTCTCGGGAGAGCAGTACTTC. This encodes CSASFDRVSGEQYF.

This clonotype was recorded many times. This chain uses TRBV2 with TRBJ1-5; D gene uncertain. Trimming took 3 bases from V and 4 from J, leaving 13 bases between them. This CDR3 is built from 15 residues. The germline gives CDR1 SNHLY, CDR2 FYNNEI. CDR3 DNA: TGTGCCAGCAGTGAGATAGACCAGATTAATCAGCCCCAGCATTTT. Translated, it gives CASSEIDQINQPQHF. Supplemented by reference TRBV2 and TRBJ1-5, the full variable domain reads EPEVTQTPSHQVTQMGQEVILRCVPISNHLYFYWYRQILGQKVEFLVSFYNNEISEKSEIFDDQFSVERPDGSNFTLKIRSTKLEDSAMYFCASSEIDQINQPQHFGDGTRLSIL.

This clonotype showed up many times. The chain is built from TRBV6-2 or TRBV6-3 and TRBJ2-3; D perhaps matches TRBD1 (6 bases). V dropped 6 bases and J dropped 2 bases, with 15 bases sitting between them. The length of the CDR3 is 15 residues. Germline CDR1 MNHEY, CDR2 SVGEGT. CDR3 DNA sequence: TGTGCCAGCAGAGCACAGGGCCGGAACACAGATACGCAGTATTTT. This encodes CASRAQGRNTDTQYF.

This clonotype was counted at least ten times. One end of the junction varies from germline; a read error may be responsible. The chain links TRBV20-1 to TRBJ2-5; D is undetermined. The CDR3 covers 12 residues. Germline CDR1 DFQATT, CDR2 SNEGSKA (reference sequence). The CDR3 sequence: CSARWNQETQYF. For the CDR3, the DNA is TGCAGTGCTAGGTGGAACCAGGAGACCCAGTACTTC.

This clonotype was seen repeatedly, ten times or more. CDR3 sequence (DNA): TGTGCCATCAGTGCCCTCGGTCGGACAGGGGGCCATGGCTACACCTTC. The encoded protein is CAISALGRTGGHGYTF. This chain links TRBV10-3 with TRBJ1-2; 11 bases are shared with TRBD1. This CDR3 has 16 residues. Germline V gene lookup returns CDR1 ENHRY and CDR2 SYGVKD. V lost 4 bases to trimming and J lost 6 bases; unmatched junction nucleotides: 10.

This chain uses TRBV19 with TRBJ1-5; TRBD1 agrees at 7 bases. This CDR3 comprises 12 residues. CDR1 and CDR2 from the germline V gene are LNHDA and SQIVND (reference sequence). Trimming at V came to 9 bases and at J to 4 bases, leaving 3 bases not matched to a gene. The CDR3 DNA reads as TGTGCCAGAGGGACAGTGAATCAGCCCCAGCATTTT. Protein: CARGTVNQPQHF.

This clonotype has a count of ten or more. The chain is built from TRBV20-1 and TRBJ2-1; 10 bases line up with TRBD1. The CDR3 covers 16 residues. Trimming cost V 5 bases and J 1 base; bases outside gene matches: 8. Germline-derived CDR1 and CDR2 are DFQATT and SNEGSKA (reference sequence). CDR3 amino acids: CSADPGQGTSYNEQFF. The CDR3 DNA reads TGCAGTGCTGATCCGGGACAGGGGACTTCCTACAATGAGCAGTTCTTC.

At least ten counts were recorded for this clonotype. This rearrangement joins TRBV29-1 to TRBJ1-2; unclear D gene. The CDR3 is made up of 12 amino acids. In germline, CDR1 is SQVTM, CDR2 ANQGSEA. Trimming pared 1 base from V and 3 bases from J, leaving 6 bases between. The CDR3 spells CSVEGPYYGYTF. The CDR3 DNA reads as TGCAGCGTTGAAGGACCCTACTATGGCTACACCTTC. The full variable domain, in which reference TRBV29-1 and TRBJ1-2 provide the parts outside the CDR3, is SAVISQKPSRDICQRGTSLTIQCQVDSQVTMMFWYRQQPGQSLTLIATANQGSEATYESGFVIDKFPISRPNLTFSTLTVSNMSPEDSSIYLCSVEGPYYGYTFGSGTRLTVV.

This clonotype was seen ten or more times. The V call is TRBV21-1, the J call TRBJ2-3. TRBV21-1 is marked as a pseudogene. CDR3 length: 9 residues. DNA for the CDR3: TGTGCCAGCAAGGCGACGCAGTATTTT. Protein product: CASKATQYF.

This clonotype has at least ten counts. The chain employs TRBV30 and TRBJ2-2; D tentatively reads TRBD1 or TRBD2 (5 bases each). In germline, CDR1 is GTSNPN, CDR2 SVGIG (reference sequence). Trimming removed 1 base at V and 6 bases at J, with 12 bases between. The CDR3 is 14 amino acids. The CDR3 DNA follows: TGTGCCTGGAGTGGGGGGTGGCTGGCCGGGGAGCTGTTTTTT. This encodes CAWSGGWLAGELFF.

This clonotype was recorded many times. V is TRBV3-1 and J is TRBJ1-1, with 9 bases matching TRBD1. The CDR3 is made up of 15 amino acids. Germline CDR1 reads LGHDT; CDR2 reads YNNKEL (reference sequence). V trimming: 1 base; J trimming: 10 bases; junction bases outside the gene matches: 10. The CDR3 DNA reads as TGTGCCAGCAGCCAAGGCACGGACAGGGGAAGGAGAGCTTTCTTT. Its translation: CASSQGTDRGRRAFF.

This clonotype was counted many times. J is TRBJ1-5 and V is TRBV15; 9 bases are a match to TRBD1. Trimming cost V 0 bases and J 2 bases; bases outside gene matches: 5. The CDR3 length is 17 residues. Germline CDR1 and CDR2: LNHNV and YYDKDF (reference sequence). CDR3 sequence: CATSRDRQGGGNQPQHF. CDR3 nucleotides: TGTGCCACCAGCAGAGATCGACAGGGGGGTGGCAATCAGCCCCAGCATTTT.

The CDR3 is CSAPGLAGGATNTGELFF. The CDR3 bases are TGCAGTGCCCCCGGACTAGCGGGGGGCGCTACGAACACCGGGGAGCTGTTTTTT. V gene TRBV20-1 combines with J gene TRBJ2-2; 14 nucleotides line up with TRBD2. The junction had 9 bases not matched to a gene; V was cut back by 6 bases and J by 0 bases. The germline V gene encodes CDR1 DFQATT and CDR2 SNEGSKA (reference sequence). This CDR3 region has 18 residues.

This clonotype has at least ten counts. The chain links TRBV5-5 to TRBJ2-7, with a weak D call TRBD1 (6 bases). In germline, CDR1 is SGHKS, CDR2 YYEKEE (reference sequence). Trimming shortened V by 0 bases and J by 0 bases, and 10 bases separated the two germline ends. The CDR3 has 15 residues. The CDR3: CASSLGADSSYEQYF. The CDR3 DNA reads as TGTGCCAGCAGCTTGGGAGCGGACAGCTCCTACGAGCAGTACTTC.

Many counts were recorded for this clonotype. The chain combines TRBV5-1 with TRBJ1-2; 8 bases map to TRBD1. Losses at the gene ends were 4 bases for V and 6 bases for J; bases not matched to a gene: 5. Germline CDR1 SGHRS, CDR2 YFSETQ. CDR3 length equals 13 residues. CDR3 DNA: TGCGCCAGCAGCCCACAGGGGGACCATGGCTACACCTTC. This sequence encodes CASSPQGDHGYTF.

Many counts were recorded for this clonotype. The J gene is TRBJ1-5, the V gene TRBV6-1; 7 bases fit TRBD1. V gave up 7 bases and J gave up 5 bases; unmatched junction bases: 5. The CDR3 consists of 13 residues. Germline V gene data show CDR1 as MNHNS and CDR2 as SASEGT. CDR3 protein: CASITGQDQPQHF. CDR3 nucleotide sequence: TGTGCCAGCATTACAGGACAGGATCAGCCCCAGCATTTT.

Many counts were recorded for this clonotype. This sequence joins TRBV29-1 and TRBJ1-1; 10 nucleotides align to TRBD1. This CDR3 is built from 15 residues. Germline CDR1 SQVTM, CDR2 ANQGSEA. Trimming removed 6 bases from V and 3 bases from J; junction bases left unmatched: 10. The DNA of the CDR3 is TGCAGCGTCGTCGGGGACAGGGGCGGGTACACTGAAGCTTTCTTT. Translation gives CSVVGDRGGYTEAFF.

This clonotype was observed many times. V and J are TRBV9 and TRBJ2-3; D possibly corresponds to TRBD2 (7 bases). V dropped 7 bases and J dropped 4 bases, with 19 bases sitting between them. Germline-derived CDR1 and CDR2 are SGDLS and YYNGEE. The CDR3 consists of 15 residues. As DNA, the CDR3 is TGTGCCAGCGGGCCATTTCAGGGGAGGGCAGATACGCAGTATTTT. Its protein product is CASGPFQGRADTQYF.

The sample holds many counts of this clonotype. The rearrangement joins TRBV29-1 to TRBJ1-1; tentative D call: TRBD1 (5 bases). Trimming cost V 0 bases and J 1 base, with 12 bases left between them. Germline V lookup: CDR1 SQVTM, CDR2 ANQGSEA. CDR3 length: 15 amino acids. For the CDR3, the DNA is TGCAGCGTTGAAGATCTGGGAGGGGCGAACACTGAAGCTTTCTTT. Protein: CSVEDLGGANTEAFF.

This clonotype was counted ten times or more. The chain joins TRBV5-8 to TRBJ1-5; D is perhaps TRBD1 (6 bases). The CDR3 length is 17 residues. Germline CDR1 reads SGHTS; CDR2 reads YDEGEE. V was clipped by 0 bases and J by 1 base, with 14 bases between them. The CDR3 region is CASSLAGGGRSNQPQHF. The CDR3, as DNA: TGTGCCAGCAGCTTGGCGGGGGGCGGGAGAAGCAATCAGCCCCAGCATTTT.

The table lists this clonotype with many counts. The V call is TRBV20-1, the J call TRBJ2-3; D is uncertain. V shed 3 bases and J shed 0 bases, with 13 bases lying between them. In germline, CDR1 is DFQATT, CDR2 SNEGSKA (reference sequence). CDR3 length equals 15 residues. The CDR3 loop reads CSARGSSTSTDTQYF. In DNA, the CDR3 is TGCAGTGCTAGGGGCTCCTCGACTAGCACAGATACGCAGTATTTT.

Many counts were recorded for this clonotype. The chain has TRBV6-2 or TRBV6-3 and TRBJ2-7, with TRBD2 identical over 13 bases. From germline, CDR1 is MNHEY and CDR2 SVGEGT. The CDR3 has 19 amino acids. V gave up 7 bases and J gave up 0 bases; unmatched junction bases: 15. The CDR3 nucleotides read TGTGCCAGCACCCACAGGAGACTAGCGGGGGGAAGGGACTCCTACGAGCAGTACTTC. This translates into CASTHRRLAGGRDSYEQYF.

This clonotype was seen at least ten times. J is TRBJ2-1 and V is TRBV28; 10 bases match TRBD2. V was pared by 8 bases and J by 5 bases, with 21 bases of the junction left unmatched. Germline V lookup: CDR1 MDHEN, CDR2 SYDVKM. The CDR3 length is 19 residues. CDR3 bases: TGTGCCAGCCCTCCCTCGACTAGCGGGCAACGACGAGGGGACAATGAGCAGTTCTTC. Translation gives CASPPSTSGQRRGDNEQFF.